The 25 T cell receptor beta chains below were found in one sample sequenced in a study of circulating CD8 cells and anti-PD-1 response in melanoma. TCR libraries were prepared from around 15 ng of total RNA with the QIAseq Immune Repertoire TCR panel. TCRdb analysed the reads with MiXCR anew, one entry per CDR3 protein. The table shows 2,000 to 3,000 distinct CDR3 sequences, with around 6.3% occurring only once. From live CD3+CD8+TCRalphabeta+ cells, four PD-1 and/or TIGIT subsets were sorted. Sequencing was performed on CD8+ T cells from PBMCs, taken at baseline or after one month of anti-PD-1 therapy (not recorded which). Receptors were obtained from a human donor with melanoma.

This clonotype is judged medium-sized. The rearrangement uses TRBV2 and TRBJ1-1; D is possibly TRBD1 (5 bases). Trimming cost V 7 bases and J 6 bases, with 12 bases left between them. The CDR3 totals 12 residues. The germline gives CDR1 SNHLY, CDR2 FYNNEI. DNA for the CDR3: TGTGCCAGCACTCGACAGACCGCTGAAGCTTTCTTT. Translating it yields CASTRQTAEAFF.

This clonotype is termed medium-sized. The chain uses TRBV19 and TRBJ2-7, with 8 bases that match TRBD1. J lost 3 bases, V lost 1 base, and 2 bases had no gene match. The V gene's germline CDR1 is LNHDA and CDR2 SQIVND (reference sequence). The CDR3 is 14 residues long. Written as DNA, the CDR3 is TGTGCCAGTAGTATAGCACAGGGGGGCTACGAGCAGTACTTC. This gives the protein CASSIAQGGYEQYF.

Judged by abundance, this clonotype is medium-sized. The chain is built from TRBV25-1 and TRBJ2-5, with D perhaps matching TRBD2 (6 bases). V was pared by 2 bases and J by 0 bases, with 16 bases between. Germline V gene lookup returns CDR1 MGHDK and CDR2 SYGVNS. This CDR3 has 17 amino acids. The CDR3 region has the DNA TGTGCCAGCAGTGAAGGTGAAGGACTACAGTACCAAGAGACCCAGTACTTC. Translating it yields CASSEGEGLQYQETQYF.

This clonotype was picked up a small number of times. The V and J genes are TRBV19 and TRBJ2-7; TRBD1 aligns across 10 bases. Germline V gene lookup returns CDR1 LNHDA and CDR2 SQIVND (reference sequence). The CDR3 spans 12 residues. Trimming removed 8 bases from V and 3 bases from J; junction bases left unmatched: 1. The DNA of the CDR3 is TGTGCCAGTGGACAGGGGGTCTACGAGCAGTACTTC. This codes for CASGQGVYEQYF.

The chain carries TRBV19 and TRBJ2-7; TRBD1 agrees at 11 bases. V shed 6 bases and J 3 bases; nucleotides not matched to a gene: 4. Germline CDR1 LNHDA, CDR2 SQIVND (reference sequence). The CDR3 is 14 residues long. The CDR3 here is CASRVGQGVYEQYF. The CDR3 DNA is TGTGCCAGTAGAGTGGGACAGGGGGTCTACGAGCAGTACTTC.

This sequence joins TRBV19 and TRBJ1-1, with 7 bases lining up with TRBD1. CDR1 and CDR2 (germline): LNHDA, SQIVND (reference sequence). The CDR3 loop spans 13 amino acids. The J segment lost 5 bases and the V segment lost 8 bases, leaving 8 bases of the junction unmatched. CDR3 protein: CASGQGGRTEAFF. DNA of the CDR3: TGTGCCAGTGGCCAGGGGGGGAGGACTGAAGCTTTCTTT.

In its sample, this clonotype was seen once. The chain has TRBV24-1 and TRBJ2-1; possibly TRBD2 for D (5 bases). CDR3 length: 11 amino acids. The V gene's germline CDR1 is KGHDR and CDR2 SFDVKD. Trimming removed 8 bases from V and 9 bases from J, with 10 bases in between. CDR3 region: CATTGSGEQFF. Written as DNA, the CDR3 is TGTGCCACCACGGGGAGCGGTGAGCAGTTCTTC.

This clonotype is judged medium-sized. The rearrangement links TRBV9 to TRBJ2-3, with TRBD2 matching over 10 bases. This CDR3 is 14 amino acids long. Trimming removed 4 bases from V and 4 bases from J; junction bases left unmatched: 3. Germline-derived CDR1 and CDR2 are SGDLS and YYNGEE. The CDR3 DNA is TGTGCCAGCAGCCCGAGCGGGGGGGCAGATACGCAGTATTTT. Protein sequence: CASSPSGGADTQYF.

This clonotype rates as medium-sized. V and J are TRBV5-4 and TRBJ2-1, with D possibly matching TRBD1 (7 bases). V was trimmed by 6 bases and J by 8 bases, leaving 18 bases between them. This CDR3 has 14 amino acids. Looked up from germline, CDR1 is SGHNT and CDR2 is YYREEE (reference sequence). The CDR3 nucleotides read TGTGCCAGCACCCTTAGGAGGGGGCGCGATGAGCAGTTCTTC. This translates into CASTLRRGRDEQFF. Drawing the rest from reference TRBV5-4 and TRBJ2-1, the complete variable domain is ETGVTQSPTHLIKTRGQQVTLRCSSQSGHNTVSWYQQALGQGPQFIFQYYREEENGRGNFPPRFSGLQFPNYSSELNVNALELDDSALYLCASTLRRGRDEQFFGPGTRLTVL.

This clonotype is medium-sized (0.01 to 0.1%). The gene calls are TRBV5-1 and TRBJ1-2, with no clear D. CDR3 length: 10 amino acids. Germline lookup yields CDR1 SGHRS and CDR2 YFSETQ. V lost 7 bases, J lost 6 bases, and 7 bases lay in between. CDR3 DNA sequence: TGCGCCAGCGGAGGAGATGGCTACACCTTC. Translated: CASGGDGYTF.

This clonotype is categorized as medium-sized. The V and J genes are TRBV28 and TRBJ2-5; a weak D match, TRBD1 (8 bases). CDR1 is MDHEN, CDR2 SYDVKM, per germline. V was shortened by 6 bases and J by 4 bases, with 15 bases between the two germline ends. CDR3 length: 14 residues. Written as DNA, the CDR3 is TGTGCCAGCAGCCACAGGGGGGGAGCAGAGACCCAGTACTTC. Amino acids: CASSHRGGAETQYF.

This clonotype counts as medium-sized. The DNA for the CDR3 is TGTGCCAGCGCGGACAGCAATCAGCCCCAGCATTTT. Its protein product is CASADSNQPQHF. The chain employs TRBV2 and TRBJ1-5; no definite D call. Germline lookup yields CDR1 SNHLY and CDR2 FYNNEI. The CDR3 sequence is 12 residues long. Trimming left V 8 bases short and J 1 base short, with 6 bases between.

This clonotype is labeled medium-sized. The chain is built from TRBV24-1 and TRBJ2-1; 9 bases agree with TRBD1. Germline CDR1 KGHDR, CDR2 SFDVKD. The CDR3 runs 17 residues. The V and J ends lost 2 bases and 4 bases, in that order; junction bases with no gene match: 8. This chain's CDR3 is CATSDSKQGANYNEQFF. Here the CDR3 DNA reads TGTGCCACCAGTGATTCTAAACAGGGGGCGAATTACAATGAGCAGTTCTTC.

This clonotype counts as medium-sized. The V gene is TRBV27, the J gene TRBJ2-3; unclear D gene. Germline lookup yields CDR1 MNHEY and CDR2 SMNVEV (reference sequence). This CDR3 contains 15 residues. V lost 3 bases and J lost 1, with 11 bases in between. This chain's CDR3 is CASSFPFMGTDTQYF. In nucleotides, the CDR3 is TGTGCCAGCAGTTTCCCCTTTATGGGCACAGATACGCAGTATTTT.

This clonotype is labeled as medium-sized (0.01 to 0.1%). V and J are TRBV5-1 and TRBJ1-2; D not resolved. CDR1 and CDR2 (germline): SGHRS, YFSETQ. V gave up 0 bases and J gave up 2 bases, with 11 bases separating them. The CDR3 length is 15 residues. The CDR3 DNA reads TGCGCCAGCAGCTTGGAGGACGGAGGGAACTATGGCTACACCTTC. It codes for CASSLEDGGNYGYTF.

This clonotype is deemed medium-sized. This sequence joins TRBV28 and TRBJ2-3, with TRBD1 matching 8 bases. The V segment lost 6 bases and the J segment 0 bases; nucleotides outside the gene matches: 8. This CDR3 has 16 residues. Germline V CDR1 and CDR2: MDHEN, SYDVKM. The CDR3 region is CASSEDRGPSTDTQYF. The CDR3 bases are TGTGCCAGCAGCGAAGACAGGGGCCCCAGCACAGATACGCAGTATTTT.

This clonotype counts as medium-sized (0.01 to 0.1%). J is TRBJ2-1 and V is TRBV24-1, with a possible D match to TRBD1 (5 bases). Germline V gene sequence: CDR1 KGHDR, CDR2 SFDVKD. The V end was cut by 4 bases, the J end by 9 bases, with 15 bases between. The length of the CDR3 is 14 residues. DNA of the CDR3: TGTGCCACCAGTGACCCCTCCTCAGGGTCTGAGCAGTTCTTC. Its protein is CATSDPSSGSEQFF.

This clonotype is labeled as medium-sized. This sequence joins TRBV20-1 and TRBJ2-2; 9 positions match TRBD2. Germline V lookup: CDR1 DFQATT, CDR2 SNEGSKA (reference sequence). V trimming: 0 bases; J trimming: 3 bases; junction bases outside the gene matches: 2. The length of the CDR3 is 15 residues. CDR3 coding DNA: TGCAGTGCTAGAGATATAGCGGGGGACACCGGGGAGCTGTTTTTT. Protein sequence: CSARDIAGDTGELFF.

By sample fraction, this clonotype is medium-sized. This sequence joins TRBV7-3 and TRBJ2-3; possible D gene TRBD2, 5 bases. V was pared by 3 bases and J by 6 bases, with 7 bases between. The CDR3 has 12 amino acids. Germline-derived CDR1 and CDR2 are SGHTA and FQGTGA. CDR3 in amino acids: CASSFTGDTQYF. CDR3 sequence (DNA): TGTGCCAGCAGCTTCACGGGGGATACGCAGTATTTT.

This clonotype is categorized as medium-sized. This chain connects TRBV28 to TRBJ2-2; D is unclear. The CDR3 sequence is 14 residues long. Trimming removed 1 base at V and 1 base at J, with 4 bases between. Germline values: CDR1 MDHEN, CDR2 SYDVKM. CDR3 in amino acids: CASSLYENTGELFF. The CDR3 nucleotides read TGTGCCAGCAGTTTATATGAGAACACCGGGGAGCTGTTTTTT. Full variable domain (outside the CDR3, taken from reference TRBV28 and TRBJ2-2): DVKVTQSSRYLVKRTGEKVFLECVQDMDHENMFWYRQDPGLGLRLIYFSYDVKMKEKGDIPEGYSVSREKKERFSLILESASTNQTSMYLCASSLYENTGELFFGEGSRLTVL.

This clonotype is classed as medium-sized. The chain uses TRBV4-2 and TRBJ2-7; unclear D gene. The germline V and J ends were trimmed by 1 base and 6 bases, with 4 bases remaining between them. The length of the CDR3 is 11 residues. Per germline, CDR1 LGHNA and CDR2 YNFKEQ. The DNA for the CDR3 is TGTGCCAGCAGCCAAGGTCGCGAGCAGTACTTC. Its protein product is CASSQGREQYF.

This clonotype is termed medium-sized. The gene calls are TRBV2 and TRBJ2-2; D is undetermined. The germline gives CDR1 SNHLY, CDR2 FYNNEI. The CDR3 contains 14 residues. V gave up 3 bases and J gave up 3 bases, with 8 bases separating them. The CDR3 is CASSDSRYTGELFF. CDR3 DNA: TGTGCCAGCAGTGACTCTCGATACACCGGGGAGCTGTTTTTT.

In this sample, this clonotype is large (0.1 to 1%). The chain is built from TRBV28 and TRBJ2-5; D is ambiguous. Trimming pared 5 bases from V and 4 bases from J, leaving 5 bases between. Germline-derived CDR1 and CDR2 are MDHEN and SYDVKM. CDR3 length: 11 amino acids. The CDR3 here is CASSLIETQYF. The CDR3 DNA reads as TGTGCCAGCAGTCTGATAGAGACCCAGTACTTC.

This clonotype is classed as medium-sized. The rearrangement joins TRBV19 to TRBJ1-2; tentatively, D is TRBD1 (6 bases). The CDR3 extends over 12 amino acids. CDR1 and CDR2 (germline): LNHDA, SQIVND (reference sequence). The DNA for the CDR3 is TGTGCGGCCGGGGGGCCTCACTATGGCTACACCTTC. The encoded protein is CAAGGPHYGYTF.

This clonotype is labeled medium-sized. This chain links TRBV4-1 with TRBJ1-5; no clear D gene. The CDR3 runs 17 residues. From germline, CDR1 is MGHRA and CDR2 YSYEKL. V lost 4 bases, J lost 1 base, and 17 bases lay in between. The chain's CDR3 is CASSLDAVGRSNQPQHF. Here the CDR3 DNA reads TGCGCCAGCAGCCTTGACGCAGTGGGAAGGAGCAATCAGCCCCAGCATTTT.